The 28 T cell receptor beta chains in this list originate from one sample, sequenced in a study of shared clonotypes between healthy human individuals. The protocol was immunoSEQ multiplex PCR, while the TCRdb copy is restricted to in-frame clones and leaves out a portion. This repertoire shows roughly 2.2 million clones, 85% to 95% found once; its top ten account for 0.37%. Sequencing used naive CD4+ T cells from PBMCs. Subset given: CD45RA+ positively selected. These receptors came from a man younger than 30 in good health. Some clones in this sample may be carry-over from other donors' samples.

The chain couples TRBV6-1 to TRBJ1-5; TRBD1 might be the D (6 bases). Trimming pared 1 base from V and 7 bases from J, leaving 8 bases between. The CDR3 is made up of 13 amino acids. CDR1 and CDR2 from the germline V gene are MNHNS and SASEGT. The CDR3 region has the DNA TGTGCCAGCAGTGAAGAGGGGGGCCAGCCCCAGCATTTT. This sequence encodes CASSEEGGQPQHF.

The chain has TRBV28 and TRBJ1-3; D is ambiguous. Germline CDR1 is MDHEN and CDR2 is SYDVKM. Trimming took off 3 bases at V and 5 bases at J, with 14 bases between the two ends. The CDR3 contains 15 residues. CDR3 region: CASSFRLGVRNTIYF. CDR3 nucleotide sequence: TGTGCCAGCAGTTTCCGGTTAGGAGTGAGAAACACCATATATTTT.

The chain recombines TRBV6-1 with TRBJ1-2; no clear D. The CDR3 is made up of 13 amino acids. CDR1 MNHNS and CDR2 SASEGT come from the germline V gene. V lost 8 bases and J 4 bases, leaving 14 bases between the germline ends. The CDR3 region has the DNA TGTGCCAGCTCCGCGAGGGTCAGCTATGGCTACACCTTC. As protein: CASSARVSYGYTF.

The chain carries TRBV20-1 and TRBJ2-1, with D unresolved. V was cut by 3 bases and J by 7 bases, with 4 bases left in between. Germline CDR1 reads DFQATT; CDR2 reads SNEGSKA (reference sequence). This CDR3 comprises 10 residues. CDR3 residues: CSASPNEQFF. In DNA form, the CDR3 reads TGCAGTGCTAGCCCGAATGAGCAGTTCTTC.

V gene TRBV6-4 combines with J gene TRBJ2-7; possibly TRBD2 for D (6 bases). Between the trimmed V and J ends, which lost 4 bases and 6 bases, there was a span of 19 bases. This CDR3 has 15 amino acids. From germline, CDR1 is MRHNA and CDR2 SNTAGT. DNA for the CDR3: TGTGCCAGCAGTGTAAGATTTGCGCGGGATGGCGAGCAGTACTTC. This codes for CASSVRFARDGEQYF.

The J gene is TRBJ2-7, the V gene TRBV7-2; 8 nucleotides agree with TRBD2. This CDR3 is built from 16 residues. J gave up 4 bases and V 3 bases, and 11 bases lay outside the gene matches. Germline CDR1 is SGHTA and CDR2 is FQGNSA. CDR3 sequence reads: CASSFLGGSGGYEQYF. The CDR3 DNA is TGTGCCAGCAGCTTCCTAGGAGGGAGCGGGGGATACGAGCAGTACTTC.

This rearrangement joins TRBV19 to TRBJ2-7; TRBD1 matches at 10 bases. From germline, CDR1 is LNHDA and CDR2 SQIVND (reference sequence). V shed 5 bases and J 7 bases; nucleotides not matched to a gene: 5. CDR3 length: 13 amino acids. DNA of the CDR3: TGTGCCAGTAGTCGGGACAGGGGTTTGGAGCAGTACTTC. Residues: CASSRDRGLEQYF.

This clone was detected once. The chain recombines TRBV29-1 with TRBJ1-4; TRBD1 agrees at 7 bases. The V and J ends lost 4 bases and 6 bases, in that order; junction bases with no gene match: 2. This CDR3 comprises 12 residues. The germline V gene encodes CDR1 SQVTM and CDR2 ANQGSEA. CDR3 region: CSVAQGDEKLFF. The CDR3 DNA reads TGCAGCGTTGCCCAGGGGGATGAAAAACTGTTTTTT.

This chain uses TRBV5-1 with TRBJ2-3; 8 nucleotides match TRBD2. The germline V gene has CDR1 SGHRS and CDR2 YFSETQ. V lost 1 base, J lost 0 bases, and 4 bases stayed unmatched. The CDR3 loop spans 16 amino acids. The DNA for the CDR3 is TGCGCCAGCAGCTTGCCGCGGGAGGCTAGCACAGATACGCAGTATTTT. It translates to CASSLPREASTDTQYF.

The chain employs TRBV5-4 and TRBJ1-2; D gene unclear. V was clipped by 1 base and J by 0 bases, with 7 bases between them. Germline CDR1 is SGHNT and CDR2 is YYREEE (reference sequence). The CDR3 extends over 14 amino acids. CDR3 region: CASSLTASNYGYTF. CDR3 DNA sequence: TGTGCCAGCAGCTTGACAGCCTCTAACTATGGCTACACCTTC.

The V and J genes are TRBV9 and TRBJ2-6; D gene uncertain. In germline, CDR1 is SGDLS, CDR2 YYNGEE. This CDR3 has 16 amino acids. V was clipped by 0 bases and J by 0 bases, with 7 bases between them. The CDR3 bases are TGTGCCAGCAGCGTAGGGGCGGTCTCTGGGGCCAACGTCCTGACTTTC. Translation: CASSVGAVSGANVLTF. The full variable domain, with the rest looked up from reference TRBV9 and TRBJ2-6, is DSGVTQTPKHLITATGQRVTLRCSPRSGDLSVYWYQQSLDQGLQFLIQYYNGEERAKGNILERFSAQQFPDLHSELNLSSLELGDSALYFCASSVGAVSGANVLTFGAGSRLTVL.

The rearrangement links TRBV9 to TRBJ1-2; perhaps TRBD1 as D (6 bases). Trimming left V 5 bases short and J 2 bases short, with 10 bases between. Germline CDR1 and CDR2: SGDLS and YYNGEE. CDR3 length: 13 amino acids. The CDR3 sequence: CASREDRNYGYTF. CDR3 bases: TGTGCCAGCAGAGAAGACAGGAACTATGGCTACACCTTC.

This chain connects TRBV27 to TRBJ2-5; the match to TRBD1 covers 9 bases. The V gene end was trimmed by 7 bases and the J gene end by 4 bases; junction bases not matched to a gene: 10. CDR3 size: 15 residues. The V gene's germline CDR1 is MNHEY and CDR2 SMNVEV (reference sequence). This chain's CDR3 is CASTSRDRVGETQYF. The CDR3 nucleotides read TGTGCCAGCACCTCCCGGGACAGGGTGGGAGAGACCCAGTACTTC.

The DNA of the CDR3 is TGCGCCAGCAGCTTTGGGGGAGGGCCTGGCCCTGAGCAGTTCTTC. As protein: CASSFGGGPGPEQFF. The rearrangement uses TRBV5-1 and TRBJ2-1; 7 positions match TRBD2. CDR1 and CDR2 (germline): SGHRS, YFSETQ. With V trimmed by 2 bases and J by 9 bases, 11 bases remained unmatched. The CDR3 runs 15 residues.

The J gene is TRBJ1-5, the V gene TRBV10-3; a possible D gene is TRBD1 (6 bases). Looked up from germline, CDR1 is ENHRY and CDR2 is SYGVKD. V shed 10 bases and J shed 7 bases, with 23 bases lying between them. This CDR3 region has 15 residues. CDR3 amino acids: CATREQGAAYQPQHF. For the CDR3, the DNA is TGTGCCACCCGGGAACAGGGAGCGGCGTACCAGCCCCAGCATTTT.

This chain joins TRBV15 and TRBJ1-4; D might be TRBD1 (5 bases). Germline V gene sequence: CDR1 LNHNV, CDR2 YYDKDF (reference sequence). The CDR3 is 14 residues long. V lost 8 bases, J lost 5 bases, and 15 bases lay in between. CDR3 sequence (DNA): TGTGCCACCGGAACTGGGGGAACAAATGAAAAACTGTTTTTT. Translated, it gives CATGTGGTNEKLFF.

The chain employs TRBV6-5 and TRBJ1-1; D call uncertain. The CDR3 runs 12 residues. CDR1 is MNHEY and CDR2 is SVGAGI in the germline V gene. V gave up 9 bases and J gave up 4 bases, with 12 bases separating them. Here the CDR3 reads CASSDGSTEAFF. The CDR3 nucleotides read TGTGCCAGTAGTGACGGAAGCACTGAAGCTTTCTTT.

As for this clone: Other nucleotide sequences in the sample specify the same CDR3. The V and J genes are TRBV5-1 and TRBJ1-4, with D perhaps matching TRBD1 (5 bases). V was clipped by 0 bases and J by 0 bases, with 6 bases between them. The CDR3 is made up of 15 amino acids. CDR1 is SGHRS, CDR2 YFSETQ, per germline. CDR3 coding DNA: TGCGCCAGCAGCTTGGGAGGGGCAACTAATGAAAAACTGTTTTTT. Protein: CASSLGGATNEKLFF. The whole variable domain, remainder taken from reference TRBV5-1 and TRBJ1-4, is KAGVTQTPRYLIKTRGQQVTLSCSPISGHRSVSWYQQTPGQGLQFLFEYFSETQRNKGNFPGRFSGRQFSNSRSEMNVSTLELGDSALYLCASSLGGATNEKLFFGSGTQLSVL.

The chain recombines TRBV19 with TRBJ2-4; possible D gene TRBD2, 5 bases. V was trimmed by 3 bases and J by 0 bases, leaving 18 bases between them. This CDR3 is built from 18 residues. The germline gives CDR1 LNHDA, CDR2 SQIVND (reference sequence). In DNA form, the CDR3 reads TGTGCCAGTAGTATCGGTACCCCCGGCGGGTTAGCCAAAAACATTCAGTACTTC. This gives the protein CASSIGTPGGLAKNIQYF. Together with reference TRBV19 and TRBJ2-4, the CDR3 gives the full variable domain: DGGITQSPKYLFRKEGQNVTLSCEQNLNHDAMYWYRQDPGQGLRLIYYSQIVNDFQKGDIAEGYSVSREKKESFPLTVTSAQKNPTAFYLCASSIGTPGGLAKNIQYFGAGTRLSVL.

V usage is TRBV11-2 and J usage is TRBJ2-5; the match to TRBD2 covers 10 bases. Trimming took 6 bases from V and 2 from J; bases not matched to a gene: 6. The CDR3 is 15 amino acids. Germline lookup yields CDR1 SGHAT and CDR2 FQNNGV. The chain's CDR3 is CASRTTSGFQETQYF. CDR3 sequence (DNA): TGTGCCAGCAGGACGACTAGCGGGTTTCAAGAGACCCAGTACTTC.

The chain couples TRBV28 to TRBJ1-5; maybe TRBD1 (5 bases). The CDR3 has 17 residues. CDR1 and CDR2 from the germline V gene are MDHEN and SYDVKM. V was clipped by 6 bases and J by 3 bases, with 21 bases between them. CDR3 sequence reads: CASSPGPGLLPNQPQHF. For the CDR3, the DNA is TGTGCCAGCAGCCCCGGCCCGGGACTGCTTCCCAATCAGCCCCAGCATTTT.

This rearrangement joins TRBV5-1 to TRBJ2-2; no firm D call. Trimming left V 4 bases short and J 6 bases short, with 13 bases between. This CDR3 spans 14 amino acids. Germline V gene data show CDR1 as SGHRS and CDR2 as YFSETQ. The CDR3 loop is CASSAAWLSGELFF. The CDR3 nucleotides read TGCGCCAGCAGCGCAGCTTGGTTATCCGGGGAGCTGTTTTTT.

This clone occurred once. This chain joins TRBV11-2 and TRBJ2-2, with D tentatively TRBD2 (6 bases). Germline V gene sequence: CDR1 SGHAT, CDR2 FQNNGV. V lost 2 bases and J 2 bases, leaving 12 bases between the germline ends. This CDR3 region has 16 residues. CDR3 coding DNA: TGTGCCAGCAGCTTACCGCGGGGCTCTAACACCGGGGAGCTGTTTTTT. Protein: CASSLPRGSNTGELFF.

This chain connects TRBV7-2 to TRBJ1-4; D is unresolved. The V gene's germline CDR1 is SGHTA and CDR2 FQGNSA. The CDR3 spans 14 residues. The V end lost 3 bases, the J end lost 2 bases, and 7 bases lay between the germline ends. CDR3 bases: TGTGCCAGCAGCTTTGGGGTGACTAATGAAAAACTGTTTTTT. As protein: CASSFGVTNEKLFF.

The CDR3: CASVPGHSYNSPLHF. DNA of the CDR3: TGTGCCAGTGTACCGGGACACTCCTATAATTCACCCCTCCACTTT. This chain links TRBV6-5 with TRBJ1-6; possibly TRBD1 for D (6 bases). Germline-derived CDR1 and CDR2 are MNHEY and SVGAGI. This CDR3 region has 15 residues. The V end lost 9 bases, the J end lost 0 bases, and 12 bases lay between the germline ends.

The chain links TRBV18 to TRBJ2-5; no reliable D call. V was pared by 1 base and J by 1 base, with 7 bases between. The CDR3 loop spans 14 amino acids. Germline V gene sequence: CDR1 KGHSH, CDR2 LQKENI. This CDR3 reads CASSPLQFQETQYF. For the CDR3, the DNA is TGTGCCAGCTCACCACTACAATTCCAAGAGACCCAGTACTTC.

For the CDR3, the DNA is TGCGCCAGCAGTGACCACCTGGGTCGGGGCGGCCGTAATGGCTACACCTTC. It is translated as CASSDHLGRGGRNGYTF. The chain is built from TRBV10-2 and TRBJ1-2, with D maybe TRBD1 (5 bases). Germline CDR1 reads WSHSY; CDR2 reads SAAADI. V lost 3 bases and J lost 6, with 23 bases in between. The CDR3 spans 17 residues.

This chain links TRBV6-5 with TRBJ2-3; tentatively, D is TRBD1 (5 bases). This CDR3 is built from 14 residues. Germline V gene sequence: CDR1 MNHEY, CDR2 SVGAGI. V lost 6 bases and J 4 bases, leaving 14 bases between the germline ends. CDR3 loop: CASRGAMDADTQYF. The CDR3 nucleotides read TGTGCCAGCAGAGGGGCTATGGACGCAGATACGCAGTATTTT.